Presented here are 17 T cell receptor beta chains from one specimen sequenced in a study of cytomegalovirus exposure and HLA in healthy donors. PCR amplification relied on 60 Vbeta primers (plus 13 Jbeta primers). Measured with immunoSEQ multiplex PCR; TCRdb has only the in-frame clones, and not every one. The data show about 120,000 clones, with 80% seen just once and roughly 9.2% held by the top ten. The source material was PBMCs. These receptors all stem from a female donor in good health and CMV-seropositive.

This chain links TRBV5-1 with TRBJ1-1; D is uncertain. The CDR3 is made up of 13 amino acids. The V gene's germline CDR1 is SGHRS and CDR2 YFSETQ. V lost 0 bases to trimming and J lost 4 bases, with 7 bases between them. CDR3 region: CASSLDTITEAFF. The CDR3, as DNA: TGCGCCAGCAGCTTGGACACAATCACTGAAGCTTTCTTT.

This chain uses TRBV5-1 with TRBJ1-3; D not resolved. The CDR3 extends over 15 amino acids. Germline CDR1 reads SGHRS; CDR2 reads YFSETQ. Trimming left V 4 bases short and J 0 bases short, with 11 bases between. CDR3 coding DNA: TGCGCCAGCAGCGAAGCGGGTCTCTCTGGAAACACCATATATTTT. Its protein product is CASSEAGLSGNTIYF. Together with reference TRBV5-1 and TRBJ1-3, the CDR3 gives the full variable domain: KAGVTQTPRYLIKTRGQQVTLSCSPISGHRSVSWYQQTPGQGLQFLFEYFSETQRNKGNFPGRFSGRQFSNSRSEMNVSTLELGDSALYLCASSEAGLSGNTIYFGEGSWLTVV.

V usage is TRBV10-2 and J usage is TRBJ2-6, with a weak D call TRBD1 (6 bases). The V gene's germline CDR1 is WSHSY and CDR2 SAAADI. Deletions cut 6 bases from V and 17 bases from J, with 20 bases between. CDR3 size: 13 residues. CDR3: CASRGTGTRVMTF. The CDR3 coding sequence is TGCGCCAGCAGGGGAACCGGGACAAGGGTAATGACTTTC.

J is TRBJ1-2 and V is TRBV7-2; 8 positions match TRBD1. Germline lookup yields CDR1 SGHTA and CDR2 FQGNSA. The V gene end was trimmed by 5 bases and the J gene end by 4 bases; junction bases not matched to a gene: 6. The CDR3 is 14 amino acids. In nucleotides, the CDR3 is TGTGCCAGCAGCCCAATGACAGGGGTCTATGGCTACACCTTC. Its protein product is CASSPMTGVYGYTF.

This clone was seen a handful of times. This chain connects TRBV7-2 to TRBJ2-2; D ambiguous. The germline V gene has CDR1 SGHTA and CDR2 FQGNSA. The CDR3 totals 13 residues. The V end lost 5 bases, the J end lost 5 bases, and 9 bases lay between the germline ends. The CDR3 coding sequence is TGTGCCAGCAGCATACAGTTAACCGGGGAGCTGTTTTTT. This codes for CASSIQLTGELFF.

This clone was seen only once. The rearrangement links TRBV5-1 to TRBJ2-7, with D perhaps matching TRBD2 (6 bases). Germline V gene data show CDR1 as SGHRS and CDR2 as YFSETQ. CDR3 size: 15 residues. V was trimmed by 3 bases and J by 3 bases, leaving 16 bases between them. The CDR3 protein is CASSSGGGSLYEQYF. The CDR3 nucleotides are TGCGCCAGCAGCTCCGGGGGAGGCAGCCTCTACGAGCAGTACTTC.

The rearrangement joins TRBV5-1 to TRBJ1-5, with D perhaps matching TRBD1 (5 bases). CDR1 is SGHRS, CDR2 YFSETQ, per germline. This CDR3 comprises 16 residues. Trimming left V 0 bases short and J 2 bases short, with 12 bases between. For the CDR3, the DNA is TGCGCCAGCAGCTTGGAGGCGGGGGTGGGCAATCAGCCCCAGCATTTT. This gives the protein CASSLEAGVGNQPQHF.

The V call is TRBV19, the J call TRBJ2-3; no reliable D call. V was pared by 3 bases and J by 0 bases, with 10 bases between. The CDR3 totals 15 residues. Germline values: CDR1 LNHDA, CDR2 SQIVND (reference sequence). The chain's CDR3 is CASSILPPSTDTQYF. The CDR3 coding sequence is TGTGCCAGTAGTATTCTCCCCCCTAGCACAGATACGCAGTATTTT.

Remarks on this clone: The junction departs from the called germline gene at one end, perhaps through a read error. The V gene is TRBV7-9, the J gene TRBJ1-2; D may be TRBD1 (5 bases). The CDR3 runs 12 residues. CDR1 is SEHNR, CDR2 FQNEAQ, per germline (reference sequence). The CDR3 DNA reads as TGTTCCAGCAGCGGGGGGGACTATGGCTACACCTTC. It specifies CSSSGGDYGYTF.

The chain uses TRBV6-5 and TRBJ1-5, with TRBD1 as a possible D gene (6 bases). CDR3 length equals 13 residues. Between the trimmed V and J ends, which lost 7 bases and 5 bases, there was a span of 12 bases. Germline lookup yields CDR1 MNHEY and CDR2 SVGAGI. CDR3 residues: CASTRGDDQPQHF. DNA for the CDR3: TGTGCCAGCACCAGGGGAGATGATCAGCCCCAGCATTTT.

The V gene is TRBV11-2, the J gene TRBJ2-1; D is perhaps TRBD2 (5 bases). The germline CDR1 and CDR2 sequences are SGHAT and FQNNGV. V gave up 5 bases and J gave up 6 bases, with 11 bases separating them. CDR3 length: 13 amino acids. As DNA, the CDR3 is TGTGCCAGCAGCCCGGGGAATCCCAATGAGCAGTTCTTC. Translating it yields CASSPGNPNEQFF. Full variable domain (remainder filled in from reference TRBV11-2 and TRBJ2-1): EAGVAQSPRYKIIEKRQSVAFWCNPISGHATLYWYQQILGQGPKLLIQFQNNGVVDDSQLPKDRFSAERLKGVDSTLKIQPAKLEDSAVYLCASSPGNPNEQFFGPGTRLTVL.

This chain connects TRBV28 to TRBJ1-5; TRBD1 matches at 8 bases. CDR3 length: 14 amino acids. The V gene's germline CDR1 is MDHEN and CDR2 SYDVKM. The junction had 7 bases not matched to a gene; V was cut back by 6 bases and J by 6 bases. CDR3: CASRGGQGSQPQHF. For the CDR3, the DNA is TGTGCCAGCAGGGGCGGACAGGGAAGTCAGCCCCAGCATTTT.

The chain employs TRBV5-1 and TRBJ1-5; 8 bases match TRBD1. The CDR3 loop spans 15 amino acids. CDR1 is SGHRS, CDR2 YFSETQ, per germline. The ends lost 3 bases at V and 4 bases at J; junction bases unmatched: 6. CDR3 amino acids: CASSSGQGGNQPQHF. The CDR3 nucleotides are TGCGCCAGCAGCTCAGGACAGGGAGGAAATCAGCCCCAGCATTTT.

The chain carries TRBV6-1 and TRBJ1-1; TRBD1 is a possible D gene (6 bases). Germline V gene data show CDR1 as MNHNS and CDR2 as SASEGT. The V and J ends lost 3 bases and 2 bases respectively, with 16 bases between them. The CDR3 loop spans 16 amino acids. The CDR3 spells CASSEYVRGSNTEAFF. DNA of the CDR3: TGTGCCAGCAGTGAGTACGTCAGGGGATCAAACACTGAAGCTTTCTTT.

The V gene is TRBV18, the J gene TRBJ2-2; 14 bases map to TRBD2. V trimming: 3 bases; J trimming: 4 bases; junction bases outside the gene matches: 1. This CDR3 comprises 16 residues. Germline values: CDR1 KGHSH, CDR2 LQKENI. CDR3 protein: CASSPGLAGVTGELFF. CDR3 bases: TGTGCCAGCTCACCGGGACTAGCGGGGGTCACCGGGGAGCTGTTTTTT. The full variable domain, its missing parts supplied by reference TRBV18 and TRBJ2-2, is NAGVMQNPRHLVRRRGQEARLRCSPMKGHSHVYWYRQLPEEGLKFMVYLQKENIIDESGMPKERFSAEFPKEGPSILRIQQVVRGDSAAYFCASSPGLAGVTGELFFGEGSRLTVL.

The V and J genes are TRBV27 and TRBJ1-6; D perhaps matches TRBD1 (5 bases). CDR3 length: 15 amino acids. CDR1 and CDR2 (germline): MNHEY, SMNVEV (reference sequence). With 6 bases removed from V and 3 bases from J, the gap between germline ends came to 12 bases. For the CDR3, the DNA is TGTGCCAGCAGCCGAGTTGACAGCTATAATTCACCCCTCCACTTT. Amino acid sequence: CASSRVDSYNSPLHF.

The chain combines TRBV6-5 with TRBJ2-7; 7 bases agree with TRBD2. V gave up 7 bases and J gave up 3 bases; unmatched junction bases: 9. CDR1 and CDR2 from the germline V gene are MNHEY and SVGAGI. CDR3 length equals 14 residues. The DNA for the CDR3 is TGTGCCAGCAAGTTGGGGACTAACAACTACGAGCAGTACTTC. As protein: CASKLGTNNYEQYF.